This is a list of T cell receptor beta chains from one sample in a study of blood T cell repertoires in COVID-19. Data came from immunoSEQ multiplex PCR; TCRdb stores just in-frame clones and leaves some out. The profile covers roughly 310,000 clones, with approximately 91% appearing a single time and 9.5% taken by the ten largest. Sequenced sample: PBMCs or T cells enriched from blood (not recorded which). These receptors came from a woman aged 40 to 55 who had recovered from COVID-19. The CDR3 runs from the conserved cysteine through the conserved F or W. The size entry is marked missing in some rows and otherwise reads once, few, many or a size class.

abundance,v_gene,CDR3aa
-,TRBV19,CASTITSGPANEQFF
-,TRBV3-1/TRBV3-2,CASSQDLRGYNEQFF
-,TRBV9,CASTKEVGAREQFF
-,TRBV9,CASSFLDTSSYNSPLHF
-,TRBV10-3,CAISESRGGYEQFF
-,TRBV7-3,CASSLLGGQSLGTGELFF
-,TRBV5-1,CASSLEAPSTDTQYF
few,TRBV7-2,CASSLDRGNTDTQYF
-,TRBV19,CASTVGTSGPYSYNEQFF
-,TRBV19,CASSPTGNEKLFF
once,TRBV12-2,CASRRGTSRPILSPLHF
-,TRBV7-8,CASSLARLPSGRAGPGELFF
-,TRBV11-2,CASTNMGRNSYEQYF
-,TRBV27,CASSLTGDSYEQYF
-,TRBV19,CASRDFAPADYREYGYTF
-,TRBV5-4,CASSRGYGANVLTF
few,TRBV27,CASGERDNSYEQYF
-,TRBV7-2,CASTPISGLAHEQFF
few,TRBV19,CASDRDRSNGSNQPQHF
once,TRBV7-2,CASSLGAFYNSPLHF
-,TRBV7-9,CASSSLAPSTDTQYF
-,TRBV4-3,CASSQDGGYSSGNTIYF
-,TRBV4-3,CASSHYAGEEQPQHF
-,TRBV5-4,CASSLGSGADTQYF
-,TRBV11-3,CASSLGPSLEQYF
-,TRBV3-1/TRBV3-2,CASSQDGTSGLNNEQFF
-,TRBV10-3,CAISASSGGKNYEQYF
-,TRBV28,CASTHRDWEETQYF
many,TRBV4-1,CASSQVPGGSYEQYF
-,TRBV7-2,CASSPVSGSRGRADTQYF
-,TRBV6-5,CASSYRTVGYNEQFF
-,TRBV18,CASSPQGHSEKLFF
-,TRBV7-3,CASSRTSQETQYF
-,TRBV28,CASSLGQGIGQPQHF
-,TRBV7-2,CASSLAGAAYNEQFF
-,TRBV3-1/TRBV3-2,CASSPTGLPNEQFF
-,TRBV19,CASSYRVGEPQHF
-,TRBV27,CASSGTGGLLYEQYF
-,TRBV18,CASSRGLAGVREQYF
-,TRBV6-5,CASTHSSSGNNEQFF
-,TRBV5-1,CASSFIAGGFYEQYF
-,TRBV19,CASSVQGRDQPQHF
-,TRBV18,CASSPLAGGPSYNEQFF
once,TRBV28,CATCDGQMKETQYF
-,TRBV19,CASSNQRSYEQYF
-,TRBV9,CASSGTGAHEKLFF
-,TRBV28,CASRAPGQGMQPQHF
few,TRBV11-2,CASSSGQGRLNTGELFF
-,TRBV5-1,CASSPDQRVGVETQYF
few,TRBV19,CASSSIGAGTYEQYF
-,TRBV27,CASSPGLAYTDTQYF
-,TRBV24-1,CATQTGNQPQHF